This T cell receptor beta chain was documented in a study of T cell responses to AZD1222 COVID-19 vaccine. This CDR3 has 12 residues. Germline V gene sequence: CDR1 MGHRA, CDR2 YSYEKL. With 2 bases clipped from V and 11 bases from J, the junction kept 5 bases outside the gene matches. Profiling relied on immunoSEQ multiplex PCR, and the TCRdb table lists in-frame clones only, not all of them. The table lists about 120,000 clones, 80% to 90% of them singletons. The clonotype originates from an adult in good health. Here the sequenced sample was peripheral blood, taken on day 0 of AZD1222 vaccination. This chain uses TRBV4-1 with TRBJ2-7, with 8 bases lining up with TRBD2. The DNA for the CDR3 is TGCGCCAGCAGCCAAATAGCGGGGAAAAAGTACTTC. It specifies CASSQIAGKKYF.